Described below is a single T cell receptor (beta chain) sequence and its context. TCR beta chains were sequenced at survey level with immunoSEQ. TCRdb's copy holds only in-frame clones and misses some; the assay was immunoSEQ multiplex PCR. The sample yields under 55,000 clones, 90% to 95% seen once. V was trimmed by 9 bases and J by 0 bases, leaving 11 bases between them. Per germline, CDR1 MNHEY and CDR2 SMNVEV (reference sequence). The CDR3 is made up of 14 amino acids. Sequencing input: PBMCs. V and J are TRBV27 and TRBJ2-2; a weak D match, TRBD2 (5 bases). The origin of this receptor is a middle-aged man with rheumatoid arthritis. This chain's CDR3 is CASTGRANTGELFF. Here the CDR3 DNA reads TGTGCCAGTACGGGAAGGGCGAACACCGGGGAGCTGTTTTTT.